A single sample gave rise to the 25 T cell receptor beta chains below, sequenced in a study of blood T cell repertoires in COVID-19. Measured with immunoSEQ multiplex PCR; TCRdb has only the in-frame clones, and not every one. The sample includes some 350,000 clones, around 82% of them seen just once. The sample consisted of peripheral blood. These receptor sequences come from a man aged 30 to 45 with active or convalescent COVID-19.

The chain combines TRBV6-6 with TRBJ2-1; 8 nucleotides agree with TRBD2. The J segment lost 6 bases and the V segment lost 8 bases, leaving 9 bases of the junction unmatched. The CDR3 is 14 amino acids. The germline V gene encodes CDR1 MNHNY and CDR2 SVGAGI (reference sequence). The CDR3 sequence: CASRREGPFNEQFF. The CDR3 DNA sequence: TGTGCCAGCCGACGGGAGGGCCCGTTCAATGAGCAGTTCTTC.

CDR3 DNA sequence: TGTGCCAGCAGTTTCGGCGGCGAGCAGTACTTC. Translated: CASSFGGEQYF. The genes are TRBV27 and TRBJ2-7, with D uncertain. This CDR3 contains 11 residues. Trimming took 3 bases from V and 6 from J, leaving 6 bases between them. The germline V gene encodes CDR1 MNHEY and CDR2 SMNVEV (reference sequence).

This chain links TRBV30 with TRBJ2-7, with TRBD1 matching 7 bases. CDR3 length equals 15 residues. Germline lookup yields CDR1 GTSNPN and CDR2 SVGIG (reference sequence). Trimming at V came to 1 base and at J to 2 bases, leaving 8 bases not matched to a gene. CDR3 nucleotides: TGTGCCTGGAGTGGCGACAGGGAAGTCGCCTACGAGCAGTACTTC. Encoded protein: CAWSGDREVAYEQYF.

The V and J genes are TRBV5-1 and TRBJ1-6; TRBD1 might be the D (5 bases). The V and J ends lost 4 bases and 7 bases respectively, with 18 bases between them. This CDR3 spans 16 amino acids. Germline V gives CDR1 SGHRS, CDR2 YFSETQ. CDR3 DNA: TGCGCCAGCAGCCCAAACGCCCAGGGAGGGAATTCACCCCTCCACTTT. This sequence encodes CASSPNAQGGNSPLHF.

This chain links TRBV2 with TRBJ2-2; possible D gene TRBD2, 6 bases. Germline values: CDR1 SNHLY, CDR2 FYNNEI. V was shortened by 2 bases and J by 4 bases, with 17 bases between the two germline ends. This CDR3 contains 17 residues. DNA of the CDR3: TGTGCCAGCAGTGAATTAGGCGCTAGCGTGTTCACCGGGGAGCTGTTTTTT. This encodes CASSELGASVFTGELFF.

V and J are TRBV19 and TRBJ1-1; D might be TRBD1 (5 bases). V gave up 3 bases and J gave up 5 bases, with 13 bases separating them. The CDR3 runs to 14 residues. Germline-derived CDR1 and CDR2 are LNHDA and SQIVND (reference sequence). CDR3 amino acids: CASSISGGLTEAFF. The CDR3 DNA follows: TGTGCCAGTAGTATCTCTGGGGGACTTACTGAAGCTTTCTTT.

This clone showed up just a few times. The chain is built from TRBV7-2 and TRBJ2-7, with 7 bases matching TRBD2. The CDR3 extends over 15 amino acids. Trimming at V came to 3 bases and at J to 3 bases, leaving 8 bases not matched to a gene. Germline-derived CDR1 and CDR2 are SGHTA and FQGNSA. CDR3 sequence (DNA): TGTGCCAGCAGCTTTGGACTAGTTTTGGGCTACGAGCAGTACTTC. Protein sequence: CASSFGLVLGYEQYF.

The V call is TRBV13, the J call TRBJ1-2, with D uncertain. CDR3 size: 14 residues. Germline values: CDR1 PRHDT, CDR2 FYEKMQ (reference sequence). Trimming took off 5 bases at V and 13 bases at J, with 23 bases between the two ends. DNA of the CDR3: TGTGCCAGCAGCCGACCCCACGGGAGGCCCGTGGTCACCTTC. Translating it yields CASSRPHGRPVVTF.

This chain connects TRBV7-3 to TRBJ1-2; 9 nucleotides agree with TRBD1. CDR3 length: 16 residues. Looked up from germline, CDR1 is SGHTA and CDR2 is FQGTGA. After removal of 5 bases from V and 7 bases from J, the junction contained 14 bases not matched to a gene. The CDR3 loop is CASSHRDRVFGFGYTF. CDR3 sequence (DNA): TGTGCCAGCAGCCACCGGGACAGGGTTTTTGGTTTTGGCTACACCTTC.

The chain is built from TRBV27 and TRBJ1-1; possibly TRBD1 for D (5 bases). The CDR3 contains 14 residues. Germline values: CDR1 MNHEY, CDR2 SMNVEV (reference sequence). Trimming stripped 8 bases from V and 3 bases from J, with 16 bases between. For the CDR3, the DNA is TGTGCCAGCCAACCATTTTGGGGGGACACTGAAGCTTTCTTT. This translates into CASQPFWGDTEAFF.

This clone was seen a handful of times. The J gene is TRBJ2-7, the V gene TRBV7-2, with D possibly TRBD2 on 6 matching bases. Trimming removed 10 bases from V and 4 bases from J, with 14 bases in between. Germline V gene sequence: CDR1 SGHTA, CDR2 FQGNSA. The CDR3 sequence is 12 residues long. The CDR3 region has the DNA TGTGCCACCGCCGGGGGAGCATACGAGCAGTACTTC. Translated, it gives CATAGGAYEQYF.

V is TRBV24-1 and J is TRBJ2-3; TRBD1 agrees at 11 bases. The CDR3 totals 15 residues. The germline V gene encodes CDR1 KGHDR and CDR2 SFDVKD. Losses at the gene ends were 3 bases for V and 9 bases for J; bases not matched to a gene: 7. CDR3: CATSDGGQGAGTQYF. In DNA form, the CDR3 reads TGTGCCACCAGTGATGGTGGACAGGGGGCAGGCACGCAGTATTTT.

V and J are TRBV7-9 and TRBJ2-1, with D maybe TRBD1 (7 bases). Germline V gene data show CDR1 as SEHNR and CDR2 as FQNEAQ (reference sequence). Trimming left V 4 bases short and J 9 bases short, with 19 bases between. The length of the CDR3 is 15 residues. CDR3 residues: CASSYMTGRNGEQFF. The CDR3 DNA sequence: TGTGCCAGCAGCTACATGACAGGGAGGAACGGTGAGCAGTTCTTC.

The chain links TRBV4-1 to TRBJ1-1; D is possibly TRBD1 (5 bases). The CDR3 is 14 residues long. The germline V and J ends were trimmed by 2 bases and 3 bases, with 10 bases remaining between them. Germline lookup yields CDR1 MGHRA and CDR2 YSYEKL. CDR3 in amino acids: CASSQPRAHTEAFF. CDR3 DNA: TGCGCCAGCAGCCAACCCAGGGCCCACACTGAAGCTTTCTTT.

This clone was seen a few times. In DNA form, the CDR3 reads TGTGCCAGCAGTTACTCGAGGGCGGGGAGCAACTACGAGCAGTACTTC. This translates into CASSYSRAGSNYEQYF. The chain joins TRBV6-5 to TRBJ2-7; a weak D match, TRBD2 (6 bases). The V end was cut by 0 bases, the J end by 3 bases, with 15 bases between. CDR1 is MNHEY and CDR2 is SVGAGI in the germline V gene. This CDR3 is 16 amino acids long.

The chain employs TRBV9 and TRBJ2-1; a possible D gene is TRBD2 (6 bases). This CDR3 is built from 15 residues. The V end lost 3 bases, the J end lost 6 bases, and 16 bases lay between the germline ends. Per germline, CDR1 SGDLS and CDR2 YYNGEE. CDR3 amino acids: CASSAGGGTGNEQFF. The CDR3 nucleotides are TGTGCCAGCAGCGCCGGCGGAGGGACGGGCAATGAGCAGTTCTTC.

The CDR3 DNA is TGTGCCAGCTCACCAAGCGGCGGGGGGGACGAGACCCAGTACTTC. This encodes CASSPSGGGDETQYF. The rearrangement uses TRBV18 and TRBJ2-5; 9 positions match TRBD2. The ends lost 2 bases at V and 5 bases at J; junction bases unmatched: 6. CDR1 is KGHSH, CDR2 LQKENI, per germline. The CDR3 runs 15 residues.

This chain links TRBV7-9 with TRBJ2-1; maybe TRBD2 (6 bases). The germline V and J ends were trimmed by 5 bases and 5 bases, with 10 bases remaining between them. CDR1 SEHNR and CDR2 FQNEAQ come from the germline V gene (reference sequence). The CDR3 has 13 residues. The CDR3 spells CASSKGLNNEQFF. In DNA, the CDR3 is TGTGCCAGCAGCAAGGGACTTAACAATGAGCAGTTCTTC.

This clone was seen only once. The chain has TRBV6-4 and TRBJ2-3; D perhaps matches TRBD2 (6 bases). Trimming removed 11 bases at V and 6 bases at J, with 21 bases between. The CDR3 sequence is 14 residues long. Germline loops: CDR1 MRHNA, CDR2 SNTAGT. This CDR3 reads CAGPRDSQPDTQYF. The CDR3 DNA follows: TGTGCCGGACCTAGGGACTCCCAGCCGGATACGCAGTATTTT.

This clone was counted between two and nine times. The rearrangement uses TRBV9 and TRBJ1-1, with 9 bases aligning to TRBD1. This CDR3 comprises 17 residues. Germline values: CDR1 SGDLS, CDR2 YYNGEE. Unmatched junction bases numbered 10, after V lost 4 bases and J lost 0 bases. The CDR3 protein is CASSPSTGQGLNTEAFF. The DNA for the CDR3 is TGTGCCAGCAGCCCCAGCACGGGACAGGGCCTGAACACTGAAGCTTTCTTT.

The rearrangement joins TRBV28 to TRBJ2-1; 7 bases line up with TRBD2. Per germline, CDR1 MDHEN and CDR2 SYDVKM. The CDR3 runs 14 residues. Trimming took 5 bases from V and 0 from J; bases not matched to a gene: 1. As DNA, the CDR3 is TGTGCCAGCAGTCTAGCGGACTCCTACAATGAGCAGTTCTTC. As protein: CASSLADSYNEQFF.

The genes are TRBV11-2 and TRBJ2-7; 7 bases line up with TRBD2. Trimming cost V 3 bases and J 3 bases; bases outside gene matches: 5. CDR1 is SGHAT, CDR2 FQNNGV, per germline. The CDR3 has 14 amino acids. In nucleotides, the CDR3 is TGTGCCAGCAGCTTCGCGGGAGCCTTCTACGAGCAGTACTTC. Its protein is CASSFAGAFYEQYF. Variable domain in full (rest from reference TRBV11-2 and TRBJ2-7): EAGVAQSPRYKIIEKRQSVAFWCNPISGHATLYWYQQILGQGPKLLIQFQNNGVVDDSQLPKDRFSAERLKGVDSTLKIQPAKLEDSAVYLCASSFAGAFYEQYFGPGTRLTVT.

This chain connects TRBV19 to TRBJ2-4; weak D call: TRBD2 (5 bases). V was cut by 9 bases and J by 1 base, with 19 bases left in between. The CDR3 sequence is 16 residues long. Germline-derived CDR1 and CDR2 are LNHDA and SQIVND (reference sequence). CDR3 protein: CASSGEGKRAKNIQYF. CDR3 bases: TGTGCCAGCTCCGGCGAGGGTAAGAGGGCCAAAAACATTCAGTACTTC.

The chain has TRBV7-2 and TRBJ2-7; D call uncertain. This CDR3 contains 14 residues. With 6 bases removed from V and 4 bases from J, the gap between germline ends came to 16 bases. Germline assignment: CDR1 SGHTA and CDR2 FQGNSA. In nucleotides, the CDR3 is TGTGCCAGCAGGTCACACCCAGGCCCTTACGAGCAGTACTTC. It translates to CASRSHPGPYEQYF.

V is TRBV19 and J is TRBJ2-7; 12 nucleotides match TRBD2. The junction had 9 bases not matched to a gene; V was cut back by 3 bases and J by 6 bases. CDR1 and CDR2 (germline): LNHDA, SQIVND (reference sequence). The CDR3 spans 16 residues. This CDR3 is CASSIALAGGAGEQYF. The CDR3 nucleotides read TGTGCCAGTAGTATCGCCCTAGCGGGAGGGGCGGGCGAGCAGTACTTC.